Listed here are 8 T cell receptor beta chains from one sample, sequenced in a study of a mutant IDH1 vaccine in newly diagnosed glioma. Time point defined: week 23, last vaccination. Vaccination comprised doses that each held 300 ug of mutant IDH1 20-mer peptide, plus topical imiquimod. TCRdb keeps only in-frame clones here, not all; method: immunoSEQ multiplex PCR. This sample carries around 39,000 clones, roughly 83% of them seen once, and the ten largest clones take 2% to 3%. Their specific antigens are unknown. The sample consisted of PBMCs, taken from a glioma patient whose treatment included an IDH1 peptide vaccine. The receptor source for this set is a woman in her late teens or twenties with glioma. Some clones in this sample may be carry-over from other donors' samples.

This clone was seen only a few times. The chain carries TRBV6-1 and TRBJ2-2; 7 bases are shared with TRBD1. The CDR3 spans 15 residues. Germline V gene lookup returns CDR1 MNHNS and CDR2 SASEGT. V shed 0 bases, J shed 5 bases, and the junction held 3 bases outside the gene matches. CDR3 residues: CASSEARGRTGELFF. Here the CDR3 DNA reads TGTGCCAGCAGTGAAGCGAGGGGGCGGACCGGGGAGCTGTTTTTT.

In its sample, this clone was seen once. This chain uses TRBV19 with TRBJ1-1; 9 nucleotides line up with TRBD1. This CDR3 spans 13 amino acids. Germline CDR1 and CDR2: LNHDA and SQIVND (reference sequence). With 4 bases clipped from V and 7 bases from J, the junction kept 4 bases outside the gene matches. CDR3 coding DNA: TGTGCCAGTAGTACCGGGACAGGGTTTGAAGCTTTCTTT. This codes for CASSTGTGFEAFF.

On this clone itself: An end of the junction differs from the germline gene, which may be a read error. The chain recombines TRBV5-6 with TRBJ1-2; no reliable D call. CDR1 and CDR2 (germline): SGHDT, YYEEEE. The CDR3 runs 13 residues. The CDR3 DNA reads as TGTGCCAGCAGCCTAGTGGATAACGATGGCTACACCTTC. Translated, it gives CASSLVDNDGYTF.

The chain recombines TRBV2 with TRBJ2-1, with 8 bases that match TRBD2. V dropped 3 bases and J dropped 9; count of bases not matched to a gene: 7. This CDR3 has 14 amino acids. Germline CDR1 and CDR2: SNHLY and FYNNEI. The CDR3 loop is CASSDAGGFGEQFF. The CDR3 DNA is TGTGCCAGCAGTGACGCGGGGGGTTTTGGTGAGCAGTTCTTC.

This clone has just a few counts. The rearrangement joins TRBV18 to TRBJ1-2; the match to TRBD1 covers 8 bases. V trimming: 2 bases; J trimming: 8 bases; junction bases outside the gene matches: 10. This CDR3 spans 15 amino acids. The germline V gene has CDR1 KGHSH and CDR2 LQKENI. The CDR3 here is CASSPIGQGAEGYTF. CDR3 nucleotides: TGTGCCAGCTCACCAATTGGTCAGGGGGCGGAAGGCTACACCTTC.

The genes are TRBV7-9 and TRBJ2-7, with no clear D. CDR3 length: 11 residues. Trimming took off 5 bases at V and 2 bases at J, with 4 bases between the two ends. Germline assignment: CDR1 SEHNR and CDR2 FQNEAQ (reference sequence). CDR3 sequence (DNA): TGTGCCAGCAGCGCCACCTACGAGCAGTACTTC. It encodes CASSATYEQYF.

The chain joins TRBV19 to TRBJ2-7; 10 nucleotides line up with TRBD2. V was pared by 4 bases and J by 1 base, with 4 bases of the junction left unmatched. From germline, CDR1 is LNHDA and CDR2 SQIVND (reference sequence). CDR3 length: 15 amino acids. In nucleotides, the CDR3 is TGTGCCAGTAGTACGCTACTAGCGGGGTCCTACGAGCAGTACTTC. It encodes CASSTLLAGSYEQYF.

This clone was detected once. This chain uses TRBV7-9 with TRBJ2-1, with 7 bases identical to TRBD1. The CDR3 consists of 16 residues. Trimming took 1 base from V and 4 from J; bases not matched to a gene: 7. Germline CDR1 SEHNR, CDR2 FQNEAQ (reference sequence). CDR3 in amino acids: CASSLVRDRLYNEQFF. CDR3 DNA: TGTGCCAGCAGCTTAGTGAGGGACAGATTATACAATGAGCAGTTCTTC.